These 19 T cell receptor beta chains share one sample of origin, sequenced in a study of OX40 agonist ivuxolimab in advanced cancers. TCRdb's table, derived via immunoSEQ multiplex PCR, lists solely in-frame clones and lacks some. The repertoire has around 60,000 clones, roughly 80% of them found once; the top ten carry 1.5% to 2.5%. This sample comprised CD4+ or CD8+ T cells sorted from blood, obtained in a trial of the OX40 agonist ivuxolimab. These receptors were obtained from an adult with an advanced solid tumor such as melanoma, head and neck, liver or kidney cancer.

The chain is built from TRBV5-1 and TRBJ2-5; TRBD2 is a possible D gene (5 bases). Germline assignment: CDR1 SGHRS and CDR2 YFSETQ. This CDR3 has 13 amino acids. With 5 bases removed from V and 3 bases from J, the gap between germline ends came to 11 bases. The CDR3 bases are TGCGCCAGCAGTGGGAGCCCGGAAGAGACCCAGTACTTC. Translation gives CASSGSPEETQYF.

This chain links TRBV13 with TRBJ1-1; perhaps TRBD1 as D (6 bases). The germline V gene encodes CDR1 PRHDT and CDR2 FYEKMQ (reference sequence). Deletions cut 5 bases from V and 1 base from J, with 11 bases between. This CDR3 has 14 amino acids. The CDR3 nucleotides read TGTGCCAGCAGCCTGGGACATCCGAACACTGAAGCTTTCTTT. It codes for CASSLGHPNTEAFF.

The chain uses TRBV19 and TRBJ1-5; 7 bases are a match to TRBD1. V gave up 2 bases and J gave up 5 bases; unmatched junction bases: 6. Germline CDR1 reads LNHDA; CDR2 reads SQIVND (reference sequence). This CDR3 is built from 15 residues. CDR3 nucleotides: TGTGCCAGTAGTATAACGGGACAGTCGGATCAGCCCCAGCATTTT. Translation gives CASSITGQSDQPQHF.

The chain joins TRBV21-1 to TRBJ2-7; the DNA was not used to check the table's D call, TRBD1. TRBV21-1 is assigned pseudogene status. This CDR3 has 20 amino acids. The CDR3 coding sequence is TGTGCCAGCAGCAAAAAAAGGGGCCAGGGGGAGCCCGGGCCGGCCAACGAGCAGTACTTC. This translates into CASSKKRGQGEPGPANEQYF.

The V gene is TRBV6-6, the J gene TRBJ2-2; possible D gene TRBD2, 6 bases. V was trimmed by 6 bases and J by 5 bases, leaving 10 bases between them. Germline V lookup: CDR1 MNHNY, CDR2 SVGAGI (reference sequence). The CDR3 length is 13 residues. CDR3 DNA: TGTGCCAGCAGCGATCGGGGGACCGGGGAGCTGTTTTTT. This translates into CASSDRGTGELFF.

The J gene is TRBJ1-4, the V gene TRBV6-1; 10 bases agree with TRBD1. The germline V gene has CDR1 MNHNS and CDR2 SASEGT. The CDR3 spans 14 residues. Trimming removed 7 bases from V and 7 bases from J; junction bases left unmatched: 6. The CDR3, as DNA: TGTGCCAGCACCAAAGGACAGGGGGGTGAAAAACTGTTTTTT. It encodes CASTKGQGGEKLFF.

The rearrangement joins TRBV6-5 to TRBJ1-3; no clear D gene. CDR1 is MNHEY and CDR2 is SVGAGI in the germline V gene. Trimming left V 0 bases short and J 0 bases short, with 9 bases between. The CDR3 consists of 16 residues. The CDR3 region is CASSYSNDLSGNTIYF. The CDR3 DNA reads TGTGCCAGCAGTTACTCGAACGATCTCTCTGGAAACACCATATATTTT.

This clone came up once. V usage is TRBV2 and J usage is TRBJ1-1, with D hard to call. CDR1 is SNHLY, CDR2 FYNNEI, per germline. V gave up 6 bases and J gave up 0 bases, with 8 bases separating them. This CDR3 spans 13 amino acids. The CDR3 sequence: CASSNGMNTEAFF. The CDR3, as DNA: TGTGCCAGCAGCAATGGAATGAACACTGAAGCTTTCTTT.

Only a few counts were recorded for this clone. V is TRBV7-3 and J is TRBJ1-2; possibly TRBD1 for D (5 bases). Germline V CDR1 and CDR2: SGHTA, FQGTGA. Trimming shortened V by 5 bases and J by 6 bases, and 13 bases separated the two germline ends. The CDR3 sequence is 13 residues long. CDR3 in DNA: TGTGCCAGCAGCAAGGGGCCGACGGATGGCTACACCTTC. The encoded protein is CASSKGPTDGYTF. Filled out from reference TRBV7-3 and TRBJ1-2, the complete variable domain reads GAGVSQTPSNKVTEKGKYVELRCDPISGHTALYWYRQSLGQGPEFLIYFQGTGAADDSGLPNDRFFAVRPEGSVSTLKIQRTERGDSAVYLCASSKGPTDGYTFGSGTRLTVV.

This chain connects TRBV29-1 to TRBJ1-1; D gene ambiguous. The V and J ends lost 3 bases and 1 base respectively, with 12 bases between them. Germline values: CDR1 SQVTM, CDR2 ANQGSEA. CDR3 length equals 14 residues. The CDR3 nucleotides read TGCAGCGTTGACACCGACGGCCGGAACACTGAAGCTTTCTTT. As protein: CSVDTDGRNTEAFF.

The chain couples TRBV29-1 to TRBJ2-3; 11 positions agree with TRBD1. Germline CDR1 and CDR2: SQVTM and ANQGSEA. Trimming removed 7 bases from V and 4 bases from J; junction bases left unmatched: 4. The CDR3 has 13 residues. The CDR3 sequence: CSDRTGGADTQYF. In nucleotides, the CDR3 is TGCAGCGACCGGACAGGGGGCGCAGATACGCAGTATTTT.

The chain has TRBV7-3 and TRBJ2-7; TRBD2 agrees at 9 bases. Germline CDR1 SGHTA, CDR2 FQGTGA. J gave up 7 bases and V 2 bases, and 6 bases lay outside the gene matches. This CDR3 has 14 residues. This CDR3 reads CASSLLPAGGEQYF. The CDR3 DNA reads as TGTGCCAGCAGCTTACTGCCAGCGGGGGGAGAGCAGTACTTC.

CDR3 DNA sequence: TGCGCCAGCAGCCCCGCGAGGAGCGGGAGGAATGAGCAGTTCTTC. It encodes CASSPARSGRNEQFF. The chain couples TRBV5-1 to TRBJ2-1; 9 bases are shared with TRBD2. J was trimmed by 7 bases and V by 4 bases; bases with no gene match: 9. The CDR3 covers 15 residues. CDR1 is SGHRS and CDR2 is YFSETQ in the germline V gene.

The chain is built from TRBV7-2 and TRBJ2-7, with TRBD2 as a possible D gene (5 bases). Germline CDR1 is SGHTA and CDR2 is FQGNSA. Trimming took off 0 bases at V and 1 base at J, with 19 bases between the two ends. The CDR3 contains 18 residues. CDR3 region: CASSLAVRRGRLSYEQYF. The CDR3 nucleotides are TGTGCCAGCAGCTTAGCTGTACGCCGGGGTCGGTTGTCCTACGAGCAGTACTTC.

The rearrangement links TRBV6-5 to TRBJ2-7; unclear D gene. V lost 2 bases, J lost 4 bases, and 15 bases lay in between. CDR1 is MNHEY, CDR2 SVGAGI, per germline. CDR3 length: 15 amino acids. CDR3 nucleotides: TGTGCCAGCAGTTACCCGGGCAGCCTAGGGTACGAGCAGTACTTC. Translation gives CASSYPGSLGYEQYF.

V gene TRBV19 combines with J gene TRBJ1-5; 7 bases are a match to TRBD1. The CDR3 runs 16 residues. Germline-derived CDR1 and CDR2 are LNHDA and SQIVND (reference sequence). The junction had 7 bases not matched to a gene; V was cut back by 3 bases and J by 2 bases. CDR3 nucleotide sequence: TGTGCCAGTAGTATCGGAGGGGGCCTGGGCAATCAGCCCCAGCATTTT. Translating gives CASSIGGGLGNQPQHF.

The chain links TRBV2 to TRBJ2-3; D possibly matches TRBD1 or TRBD2 (5 bases each). The germline V and J ends were trimmed by 6 bases and 8 bases, with 15 bases remaining between them. Germline CDR1 is SNHLY and CDR2 is FYNNEI. CDR3 length: 13 amino acids. The chain's CDR3 is CASRVPSGGTQYF. Here the CDR3 DNA reads TGTGCCAGCAGGGTCCCCTCTGGGGGTACGCAGTATTTT.

The V gene is TRBV20-1, the J gene TRBJ1-2, with D unresolved. CDR3 size: 11 residues. The germline gives CDR1 DFQATT, CDR2 SNEGSKA (reference sequence). CDR3: CRPEPNYGYTF. The CDR3 DNA reads TGCAGGCCAGAACCTAACTATGGCTACACCTTC.

This clone was counted only a few times. This chain connects TRBV5-1 to TRBJ1-1; 8 bases align to TRBD1. Germline V lookup: CDR1 SGHRS, CDR2 YFSETQ. The junction had 6 bases not matched to a gene; V was cut back by 6 bases and J by 2 bases. The CDR3 has 14 residues. CDR3 loop: CASTLQGENTEAFF. The DNA of the CDR3 is TGCGCCAGCACCTTACAGGGGGAAAACACTGAAGCTTTCTTT.